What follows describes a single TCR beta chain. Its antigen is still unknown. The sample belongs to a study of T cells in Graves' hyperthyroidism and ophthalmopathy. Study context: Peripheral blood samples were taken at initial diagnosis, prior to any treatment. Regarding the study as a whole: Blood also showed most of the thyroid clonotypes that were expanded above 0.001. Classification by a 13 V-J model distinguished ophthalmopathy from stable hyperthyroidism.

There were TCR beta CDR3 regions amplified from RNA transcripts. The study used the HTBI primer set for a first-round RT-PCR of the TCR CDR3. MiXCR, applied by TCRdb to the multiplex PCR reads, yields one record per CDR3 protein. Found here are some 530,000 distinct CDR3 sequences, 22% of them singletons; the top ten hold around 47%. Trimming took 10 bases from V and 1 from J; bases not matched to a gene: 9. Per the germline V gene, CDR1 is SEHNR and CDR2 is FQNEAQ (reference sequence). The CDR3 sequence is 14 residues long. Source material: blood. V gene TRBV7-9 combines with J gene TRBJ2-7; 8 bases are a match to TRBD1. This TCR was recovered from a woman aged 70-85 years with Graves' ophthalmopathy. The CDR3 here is CATADRGPSYEQYF. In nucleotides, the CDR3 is TGTGCCACCGCCGACAGGGGACCGTCCTACGAGCAGTACTTC.